The 17 T cell receptor beta chains reported below all come from one sample, sequenced in a study of cytomegalovirus exposure and HLA in healthy donors. Amplification used 60 Vbeta primers and 13 Jbeta primers. The method was immunoSEQ multiplex PCR; TCRdb's version includes in-frame clones alone and lacks a portion of them. The sample lists some 150,000 clones; 71% were seen once. Material for sequencing was PBMCs. The source is a woman aged 25-40 years in good health and CMV-seronegative.

This chain joins TRBV4-1 and TRBJ1-1; D unclear. The germline gives CDR1 MGHRA, CDR2 YSYEKL. V was clipped by 0 bases and J by 10 bases, with 9 bases between them. The CDR3 has 12 residues. Here the CDR3 reads CASSQDTDVAFF. The CDR3 coding sequence is TGCGCCAGCAGCCAAGATACTGATGTAGCTTTCTTT.

The chain employs TRBV6-4 and TRBJ1-1, with D possibly TRBD1 on 5 matching bases. The CDR3 covers 12 residues. The germline gives CDR1 MRHNA, CDR2 SNTAGT. Trimming left V 0 bases short and J 8 bases short, with 7 bases between. CDR3 residues: CASSDSGLEAFF. CDR3 DNA sequence: TGTGCCAGCAGTGACTCGGGGCTGGAAGCTTTCTTT.

The V and J genes are TRBV2 and TRBJ1-1, with D hard to call. Trimming removed 4 bases from V and 4 bases from J, with 4 bases in between. This CDR3 has 11 amino acids. From germline, CDR1 is SNHLY and CDR2 FYNNEI. The CDR3 loop reads CASSASTEAFF. In DNA form, the CDR3 reads TGTGCCAGCAGTGCTAGCACTGAAGCTTTCTTT.

The V and J genes are TRBV7-6 and TRBJ2-7; the D gene is possibly TRBD2 (5 bases). The germline CDR1 and CDR2 sequences are SGHVS and FNYEAQ. CDR3 size: 14 residues. Trimming removed 5 bases at V and 0 bases at J, with 11 bases between. In nucleotides, the CDR3 is TGTGCCAGCAGCGACGGTGGGAGCTCCTACGAGCAGTACTTC. Protein sequence: CASSDGGSSYEQYF.

This clone has a single count. One end of the junction is discordant with germline, which a read error may explain. This chain joins TRBV2 and TRBJ1-2, with D tentatively TRBD1 (6 bases). In germline, CDR1 is SNHLY, CDR2 FYNNEI. The CDR3 totals 14 residues. CDR3 sequence (DNA): TGTGCCAGCGGTGAGGACAGACTTGCCTATGGCTACACCTTC. As protein: CASGEDRLAYGYTF.

In its sample, this clone was seen a few times. The chain links TRBV6-4 to TRBJ2-3; 11 bases are shared with TRBD1. CDR3 length equals 16 residues. Losses at the gene ends were 2 bases for V and 4 bases for J; bases not matched to a gene: 5. Germline CDR1 reads MRHNA; CDR2 reads SNTAGT. In DNA form, the CDR3 reads TGTGCCAGCAGTGACACGCCGGGACAGGGGGCAGATACGCAGTATTTT. Translation: CASSDTPGQGADTQYF.

The V and J genes are TRBV7-9 and TRBJ2-1; D remains unclear. The CDR3 totals 14 residues. CDR1 is SEHNR, CDR2 FQNEAQ, per germline (reference sequence). The V and J ends lost 10 bases and 5 bases respectively, with 18 bases between them. Here the CDR3 reads CAIDLIGSHNEQFF. CDR3 coding DNA: TGTGCCATCGACCTGATCGGGTCCCACAATGAGCAGTTCTTC.

CDR3 DNA sequence: TGTGCCAGCAGTGAGGGGGGTACCCTCCTTGGGTGGACTGAAGCTTTCTTT. Protein sequence: CASSEGGTLLGWTEAFF. The chain uses TRBV6-1 and TRBJ1-1, with TRBD1 as a possible D gene (5 bases). V lost 3 bases to trimming and J lost 5 bases, with 22 bases between them. The germline V gene encodes CDR1 MNHNS and CDR2 SASEGT. This CDR3 is 17 amino acids long.

DNA of the CDR3: TGTGCCAGCAGCCCGACCTTGACTAGCGGGGGCCTTACGCAGTATTTT. Protein sequence: CASSPTLTSGGLTQYF. This chain links TRBV5-5 with TRBJ2-3; 12 bases are a match to TRBD2. The CDR3 has 16 residues. The germline gives CDR1 SGHKS, CDR2 YYEKEE (reference sequence). The V gene end was trimmed by 4 bases and the J gene end by 8 bases; junction bases not matched to a gene: 11.

The chain links TRBV5-4 to TRBJ1-5; possibly TRBD1 for D (6 bases). Germline assignment: CDR1 SGHNT and CDR2 YYREEE (reference sequence). This CDR3 is built from 15 residues. The V gene lost 2 bases and the J gene lost 5 bases, with 14 bases spanning the gap. CDR3 sequence: CASSLGGSPDQPQHF. The CDR3 nucleotides are TGTGCCAGCAGCTTAGGGGGTTCACCGGATCAGCCCCAGCATTTT.

This clone was recorded a few times. The rearrangement joins TRBV5-4 to TRBJ1-2; perhaps TRBD1 as D (6 bases). This CDR3 has 15 residues. Germline CDR1 reads SGHNT; CDR2 reads YYREEE (reference sequence). Trimming cost V 4 bases and J 0 bases, with 13 bases left between them. The CDR3 loop is CASSQGQTPNYGYTF. The CDR3 DNA is TGTGCCAGCAGCCAAGGACAGACCCCTAACTATGGCTACACCTTC. The full variable domain, rest sourced from reference TRBV5-4 and TRBJ1-2, is ETGVTQSPTHLIKTRGQQVTLRCSSQSGHNTVSWYQQALGQGPQFIFQYYREEENGRGNFPPRFSGLQFPNYSSELNVNALELDDSALYLCASSQGQTPNYGYTFGSGTRLTVV.

V gene TRBV4-2 combines with J gene TRBJ1-2; D possibly corresponds to TRBD1 (5 bases). Germline-derived CDR1 and CDR2 are LGHNA and YNFKEQ. The CDR3 loop spans 16 amino acids. V gave up 0 bases and J gave up 6 bases, with 17 bases separating them. The CDR3 DNA reads TGTGCCAGCAGCCAAGATAGGCGGGGAGGAGGGGATGGCTACACCTTC. This translates into CASSQDRRGGGDGYTF.

V gene TRBV5-6 combines with J gene TRBJ2-7, with TRBD2 matching over 10 bases. Per the germline V gene, CDR1 is SGHDT and CDR2 is YYEEEE. Germline trimming cut 4 bases from V and 1 base from J; bases unmatched to any gene: 2. The length of the CDR3 is 14 residues. The CDR3, as DNA: TGTGCCAGCAGCATGGGACTAGCGTCCTACGAGCAGTACTTC. Protein: CASSMGLASYEQYF.

The chain is built from TRBV2 and TRBJ1-2; D gene uncertain. The CDR3 loop spans 13 amino acids. Germline values: CDR1 SNHLY, CDR2 FYNNEI. V was pared by 9 bases and J by 1 base, with 12 bases between. The CDR3 DNA reads TGTGCCAGTGAAAGTACATTTAACTATGGCTACACCTTC. Encoded protein: CASESTFNYGYTF. Full variable domain (remainder filled in from reference TRBV2 and TRBJ1-2): EPEVTQTPSHQVTQMGQEVILRCVPISNHLYFYWYRQILGQKVEFLVSFYNNEISEKSEIFDDQFSVERPDGSNFTLKIRSTKLEDSAMYFCASESTFNYGYTFGSGTRLTVV.

The chain couples TRBV7-8 to TRBJ2-7; TRBD1 matches at 7 bases. CDR1 and CDR2 from the germline V gene are SGHVS and FQNEAQ. The V gene end was trimmed by 1 base and the J gene end by 3 bases; junction bases not matched to a gene: 0. This CDR3 comprises 13 residues. The chain's CDR3 is CASSLGTGYEQYF. CDR3 bases: TGTGCCAGCAGCTTAGGGACAGGCTACGAGCAGTACTTC.

The chain uses TRBV28 and TRBJ1-3; D not certain. Trimming pared 2 bases from V and 0 bases from J, leaving 8 bases between. The germline V gene encodes CDR1 MDHEN and CDR2 SYDVKM. The CDR3 runs 15 residues. The CDR3 sequence: CASSLTASSGNTIYF. The CDR3 nucleotides read TGTGCCAGCAGTTTAACTGCTAGCTCTGGAAACACCATATATTTT.

A few counts support this clone. The same CDR3 can be traced to other DNA sequences in this sample. The CDR3 spells CASSESSNEKLFF. Written as DNA, the CDR3 is TGTGCCAGCAGCGAGTCTTCTAATGAAAAACTGTTTTTT. The genes are TRBV6-5 and TRBJ1-4; D uncertain. Trimming cost V 6 bases and J 3 bases, with 8 bases left between them. Germline values: CDR1 MNHEY, CDR2 SVGAGI. This CDR3 is built from 13 residues.